The 28 T cell receptor beta chains given below trace back to one sample, sequenced in a study of response to subunit inactivated influenza vaccine. TCRdb re-called the RT-PCR reads through MiXCR, storing one row per CDR3 protein. Among roughly 500,000 distinct CDR3 sequences listed, under 30% were seen once. The same sample was also studied in work on T cells expressing NK-cell markers. From that second work: TCR beta cDNA was generated via 5'RACE template switching incorporating UMIs.

The material sequenced was CD4+ T cells sorted from PBMCs, taken approximately 12 days after vaccination. These receptors were collected from a man aged 45-65 years who received an inactivated influenza vaccine.

This clonotype was seen a handful of times. The chain carries TRBV12-3 or TRBV12-4 and TRBJ2-3; tentatively, D is TRBD1 (6 bases). V was pared by 3 bases and J by 5 bases, with 12 bases between. The CDR3 runs 14 residues. DNA of the CDR3: TGTGCCAGCAGTTTTTCCCGAGGGGGAGATACGCAGTATTTT. It is translated as CASSFSRGGDTQYF.

A few counts support this clonotype. The chain recombines TRBV15 with TRBJ1-1, with unresolved D. The CDR3 consists of 13 residues. CDR1 LNHNV and CDR2 YYDKDF come from the germline V gene (reference sequence). V was trimmed by 2 bases and J by 2 bases, leaving 6 bases between them. The CDR3 reads CATSRLVNTEAFF. CDR3 in DNA: TGTGCCACCAGCAGATTAGTTAACACTGAAGCTTTCTTT.

This clonotype turned up a few times. The V call is TRBV20-1, the J call TRBJ2-1; TRBD2 aligns across 13 bases. Germline V CDR1 and CDR2: DFQATT, SNEGSKA (reference sequence). The CDR3 has 14 amino acids. After removal of 3 bases from V and 8 bases from J, the junction contained 4 bases not matched to a gene. This CDR3 reads CSASRTSGSYEQFF. The CDR3 region has the DNA TGCAGTGCTAGTCGGACTAGCGGGAGTTATGAGCAGTTCTTC.

The rearrangement joins TRBV2 to TRBJ1-2, with TRBD1 matching over 9 bases. Germline CDR1 reads SNHLY; CDR2 reads FYNNEI. CDR3 length: 15 amino acids. V was clipped by 6 bases and J by 2 bases; unmatched bases: 7. The CDR3 loop is CASRTPGTGNYGYTF. DNA of the CDR3: TGTGCCAGCAGGACCCCCGGGACAGGGAACTATGGCTACACCTTC. Complete variable domain (other parts from reference TRBV2 and TRBJ1-2): EPEVTQTPSHQVTQMGQEVILRCVPISNHLYFYWYRQILGQKVEFLVSFYNNEISEKSEIFDDQFSVERPDGSNFTLKIRSTKLEDSAMYFCASRTPGTGNYGYTFGSGTRLTVV.

The chain is built from TRBV7-2 and TRBJ2-1; D may correspond to TRBD1 or TRBD2 (5 bases each). Germline V CDR1 and CDR2: SGHTA, FQGNSA. Trimming removed 5 bases from V and 6 bases from J, with 14 bases in between. This CDR3 is 14 amino acids long. CDR3 region: CASSRGVVRNEQFF. The CDR3 coding sequence is TGTGCCAGCAGCCGAGGGGTTGTACGCAATGAGCAGTTCTTC.

This clonotype was seen more than once but under ten times. The J gene is TRBJ2-3, the V gene TRBV7-9; either TRBD1 or TRBD2 may fit D (5 bases each). The CDR3 contains 13 residues. The germline CDR1 and CDR2 sequences are SEHNR and FQNEAQ (reference sequence). Trimming left V 5 bases short and J 9 bases short, with 15 bases between. CDR3 protein: CASSDGTPYTQYF. The CDR3 coding sequence is TGTGCCAGCAGCGACGGGACCCCCTACACGCAGTATTTT.

This clonotype has only a few counts. The chain recombines TRBV18 with TRBJ2-3; 10 bases are shared with TRBD2. The CDR3 has 19 amino acids. The germline CDR1 and CDR2 sequences are KGHSH and LQKENI. V lost 3 bases to trimming and J lost 2 bases; unmatched junction nucleotides: 14. The CDR3 DNA sequence: TGTGCCAGCTCACCTCCTAGCGGGGGCCTCGAGGTGGACACAGATACGCAGTATTTT. Translated, it gives CASSPPSGGLEVDTDTQYF.

This clonotype was seen only once. This chain uses TRBV5-6 with TRBJ2-2; D perhaps matches TRBD1 (6 bases). CDR1 and CDR2 from the germline V gene are SGHDT and YYEEEE. V was clipped by 0 bases and J by 1 base, with 7 bases between them. The CDR3 totals 15 residues. Written as DNA, the CDR3 is TGTGCCAGCAGCTTGGTGGACAGGAACACCGGGGAGCTGTTTTTT. This codes for CASSLVDRNTGELFF.

This clonotype was detected ten times or more. The chain couples TRBV12-3 or TRBV12-4 to TRBJ2-3; tentative D call: TRBD2 (7 bases). The CDR3 is made up of 15 amino acids. V was shortened by 3 bases and J by 6 bases, with 16 bases between the two germline ends. DNA for the CDR3: TGTGCCAGCAGTTTCTCGAGGGGGGGGACGGATACGCAGTATTTT. Its protein product is CASSFSRGGTDTQYF.

In this sample, this clonotype turned up a few times. The V gene is TRBV5-1, the J gene TRBJ2-1; 7 nucleotides agree with TRBD1. Germline V lookup: CDR1 SGHRS, CDR2 YFSETQ. The CDR3 consists of 15 residues. V was clipped by 8 bases and J by 4 bases; unmatched bases: 12. The DNA of the CDR3 is TGCGCCAGTAGGGCGAGCAGGGGGTTTTACAATGAGCAGTTCTTC. As protein: CASRASRGFYNEQFF.

This clonotype has just a few counts. This chain joins TRBV24-1 and TRBJ2-2; 7 bases agree with TRBD1. The V gene end was trimmed by 5 bases and the J gene end by 4 bases; junction bases not matched to a gene: 15. The germline V gene encodes CDR1 KGHDR and CDR2 SFDVKD. CDR3 length equals 18 residues. CDR3 bases: TGTGCCACCAGTGTACCCCCTCGAAGGGGGCTGAGCACCGGGGAGCTGTTTTTT. This sequence encodes CATSVPPRRGLSTGELFF.

This chain joins TRBV7-2 and TRBJ2-2, with D tentatively TRBD1 (5 bases). The CDR3 is 17 amino acids. Germline V gene data show CDR1 as SGHTA and CDR2 as FQGNSA. V lost 5 bases and J 0 bases, leaving 16 bases between the germline ends. The DNA for the CDR3 is TGTGCCAGCAGCCTCCCTCTAACAGGACCGAACACCGGGGAGCTGTTTTTT. This encodes CASSLPLTGPNTGELFF.

CDR3 in amino acids: CASSLGSGVNSPLHF. The CDR3, as DNA: TGTGCCAGCAGTTTAGGTTCAGGGGTAAATTCACCCCTCCACTTT. V gene TRBV27 combines with J gene TRBJ1-6; D possibly corresponds to TRBD1 (6 bases). This CDR3 spans 15 amino acids. The V and J ends lost 2 bases and 7 bases respectively, with 12 bases between them. Per germline, CDR1 MNHEY and CDR2 SMNVEV (reference sequence).

This clonotype was observed at least ten times. J is TRBJ1-1 and V is TRBV3-1, with unresolved D. V gave up 4 bases and J gave up 6 bases, with 12 bases separating them. The CDR3 runs 13 residues. The germline CDR1 and CDR2 sequences are LGHDT and YNNKEL (reference sequence). This CDR3 reads CASSPSRVAEAFF. The DNA of the CDR3 is TGTGCCAGCAGCCCCTCCAGAGTGGCTGAAGCTTTCTTT. Complete variable domain (other parts from reference TRBV3-1 and TRBJ1-1): DTAVSQTPKYLVTQMGNDKSIKCEQNLGHDTMYWYKQDSKKFLKIMFSYNNKELIINETVPNRFSPKSPDKAHLNLHINSLELGDSAVYFCASSPSRVAEAFFGQGTRLTVV.

This sequence joins TRBV12-3 or TRBV12-4 and TRBJ2-5; 9 positions agree with TRBD1. V dropped 6 bases and J dropped 2; count of bases not matched to a gene: 7. The CDR3 sequence is 15 residues long. The CDR3 DNA is TGTGCCAGCAGGGAGACAGGGGGACGACAAGAGACCCAGTACTTC. Its translation is CASRETGGRQETQYF.

This clonotype was counted only a few times. The chain joins TRBV7-9 to TRBJ2-3; D not resolved. The CDR3 sequence is 16 residues long. In germline, CDR1 is SEHNR, CDR2 FQNEAQ (reference sequence). The ends were cut back, 3 bases at V and 2 bases at J, with 15 bases in the middle. The CDR3 bases are TGTGCCAGCAGCTTCGCAGGCGGACGACCCACAGATACGCAGTATTTT. This translates into CASSFAGGRPTDTQYF.

This clonotype was detected only a few times. The chain joins TRBV20-1 to TRBJ1-2; TRBD1 is a possible D gene (5 bases). The germline CDR1 and CDR2 sequences are DFQATT and SNEGSKA (reference sequence). This CDR3 region has 13 residues. Trimming removed 5 bases at V and 3 bases at J, with 13 bases between. The chain's CDR3 is CSARGNRDYGYTF. Here the CDR3 DNA reads TGCAGTGCTCGGGGGAACCGGGACTATGGCTACACCTTC.

The chain is built from TRBV20-1 and TRBJ1-1; D might be TRBD1 (5 bases). The CDR3 is made up of 12 amino acids. Germline CDR1 is DFQATT and CDR2 is SNEGSKA (reference sequence). The DNA of the CDR3 is TGCGGAACGGGGGGAGGGTTCACTGAAGCTTTCTTT. Translated: CGTGGGFTEAFF.

This clonotype was counted ten times or more. The DNA for the CDR3 is TGTGCCAGCAGCATCCAATGGACAGGACACCAAGAGACCCAGTACTTC. Translation: CASSIQWTGHQETQYF. The chain uses TRBV4-2 and TRBJ2-5; TRBD1 matches at 7 bases. This CDR3 region has 16 residues. With 5 bases clipped from V and 0 bases from J, the junction kept 9 bases outside the gene matches. CDR1 is LGHNA and CDR2 is YNFKEQ in the germline V gene.

This clonotype has more than one count but fewer than ten. V is TRBV18 and J is TRBJ2-1; TRBD2 matches 7 bases. Germline CDR1 reads KGHSH; CDR2 reads LQKENI. CDR3 length: 15 amino acids. V lost 1 base, J lost 5 bases, and 5 bases stayed unmatched. The CDR3 DNA sequence: TGTGCCAGCTCACCACGACTAGGGAGGGACAATGAGCAGTTCTTC. Residues: CASSPRLGRDNEQFF.

This sequence joins TRBV5-1 and TRBJ2-7, with D maybe TRBD1 (5 bases). Trimming left V 3 bases short and J 7 bases short, with 11 bases between. The CDR3 has 12 amino acids. Germline CDR1 reads SGHRS; CDR2 reads YFSETQ. CDR3 sequence (DNA): TGCGCCAGCAGCTGGGGCCAGGGTGAGCAGTACTTC. It specifies CASSWGQGEQYF.

This clonotype was observed many times. The chain employs TRBV4-1 and TRBJ2-1; D is undetermined. CDR3 length: 17 amino acids. Germline CDR1 reads MGHRA; CDR2 reads YSYEKL. V lost 0 bases and J lost 0, with 12 bases in between. Here the CDR3 DNA reads TGCGCCAGCAGCCAAGATATAGGTACTTTCTCCTACAATGAGCAGTTCTTC. Its translation: CASSQDIGTFSYNEQFF.

This clonotype was detected only a few times. The V and J genes are TRBV12-3 or TRBV12-4 and TRBJ1-1; D is unresolved. V dropped 2 bases and J dropped 0 bases, with 10 bases sitting between them. This CDR3 comprises 15 residues. The CDR3 coding sequence is TGTGCCAGCAGTTTAAACGGAGACTTGAACACTGAAGCTTTCTTT. It translates to CASSLNGDLNTEAFF.

This clonotype was observed a few times. The chain has TRBV6-1 and TRBJ1-1, with D hard to call. The CDR3 runs 10 residues. Germline CDR1 and CDR2: MNHNS and SASEGT. V was shortened by 3 bases and J by 8 bases, with 4 bases between the two germline ends. CDR3 sequence: CASSDGEAFF. The CDR3 DNA is TGTGCCAGCAGTGATGGAGAAGCTTTCTTT.

CDR3 DNA sequence: TGTGCCAGCAGGACTAGCGGGAGCGTCGGGGAGCTGTTTTTT. It encodes CASRTSGSVGELFF. V usage is TRBV25-1 and J usage is TRBJ2-2; TRBD2 matches at 12 bases. CDR1 is MGHDK, CDR2 SYGVNS, per germline. The length of the CDR3 is 14 residues. V was pared by 6 bases and J by 7 bases, with 3 bases of the junction left unmatched.

In this sample, this clonotype turned up a few times. The chain carries TRBV6-5 and TRBJ1-3, with 10 bases matching TRBD1. CDR1 is MNHEY and CDR2 is SVGAGI in the germline V gene. The CDR3 sequence is 16 residues long. The V segment lost 0 bases and the J segment 9 bases; nucleotides outside the gene matches: 8. DNA for the CDR3: TGTGCCAGCAGTTACTCGACAGGGGGCTTGGGGGGCACCATATATTTT. Amino acid sequence: CASSYSTGGLGGTIYF.

The rearrangement links TRBV11-1 to TRBJ2-1, with D possibly matching TRBD1 (7 bases). The CDR3 is made up of 20 amino acids. CDR1 is SGHAT, CDR2 FQDESV, per germline (reference sequence). Between the trimmed V and J ends, which lost 5 bases and 1 base, there was a span of 27 bases. CDR3 coding DNA: TGTGCCAGCAGCCGAGTAAGGGGACTGTTTGTCAGGGGGTCCTACAATGAGCAGTTCTTC. Protein: CASSRVRGLFVRGSYNEQFF.

The chain uses TRBV7-6 and TRBJ1-1; 7 bases are shared with TRBD1. V was clipped by 5 bases and J by 1 base; unmatched bases: 4. CDR1 and CDR2 from the germline V gene are SGHVS and FNYEAQ. The CDR3 extends over 14 amino acids. The CDR3 nucleotides are TGTGCCAGCAGCACCCGGACAGGGAACACTGAAGCTTTCTTT. Amino acid sequence: CASSTRTGNTEAFF. Looking up the rest from reference TRBV7-6 and TRBJ1-1 gives the full variable domain: GAGVSQSPRYKVTKRGQDVALRCDPISGHVSLYWYRQALGQGPEFLTYFNYEAQQDKSGLPNDRFSAERPEGSISTLTIQRTEQRDSAMYRCASSTRTGNTEAFFGQGTRLTVV.